This TCR beta chain was captured in a study of blood T cell repertoires in COVID-19. TCRdb keeps only in-frame clones here, not all; method: immunoSEQ multiplex PCR. The sample has 150,000 to 200,000 clones, more than 70% seen once. The V and J ends lost 4 bases and 7 bases respectively, with 14 bases between them. Per the germline V gene, CDR1 is SGHRS and CDR2 is YFSETQ. This CDR3 has 13 residues. The sequencing sample was made of PBMCs or T cells enriched from blood (not recorded which). The rearrangement joins TRBV5-1 to TRBJ1-1, with D unclear. The sequence came from a man aged 55-75 years who had recovered from COVID-19. CDR3 residues: CASSNFGKNEAFF. The DNA of the CDR3 is TGCGCCAGCAGCAACTTCGGGAAAAATGAAGCTTTCTTT.